This T cell receptor (beta chain) emerged from a study of blood T cell repertoires in COVID-19. The overall study: Sample material is recorded as cDNA or gDNA derived from T cells, B-cell-depleted T cells, or PBMCs.

The germline V gene encodes CDR1 KGHDR and CDR2 SFDVKD. V lost 7 bases, J lost 5 bases, and 13 bases lay in between. The CDR3 runs to 13 residues. Methods used by the authors: It was from reference gene primer amplification that nucleated cell counts were estimated. Only in-frame clones appear in the TCRdb table, and some are missing; sequencing was by immunoSEQ multiplex PCR. V and J calls and clone size are those listed in that table; D and trimming were worked out from the DNA. This table holds about 45,000 clones, around four fifths found once. The chain combines TRBV24-1 with TRBJ1-1; D uncertain. The clonotype comes from a man aged 50-60 years with active COVID-19. Source material: peripheral blood. CDR3 amino acids: CATRGYGGTEAFF. The CDR3 DNA reads as TGTGCCACCAGGGGGTACGGCGGGACTGAAGCTTTCTTT.